Reported below is one TCR beta chain. In the study's own analysis: By means of reference gene primer amplification, nucleated cell counts were estimated. TCRdb's table, derived via immunoSEQ multiplex PCR, lists solely in-frame clones and lacks some. The D gene and trimming were derived from the DNA, and the V and J assignments and clone size from that table. The sample consists of 20,000 to 25,000 clones, around nine tenths of them appearing once. This entry is derived from a study of blood T cell repertoires in COVID-19. Turning to the study itself: COVID-19 samples collected from the United States, Italy and Spain covered acute and convalescent phases. In each case, the material was cDNA or gDNA derived from T cells, B-cell-depleted T cells, or PBMCs.

This sequence originates from a woman aged 80 or over with active COVID-19. The specimen sequenced was peripheral blood.

The CDR3 sequence: CASSLEQGYGYTF. For the CDR3, the DNA is TGTGCCAGCAGCTTGGAACAGGGCTATGGCTACACCTTC. This chain links TRBV5-6 with TRBJ1-2, with D possibly matching TRBD1 (6 bases). Trimming removed 0 bases at V and 4 bases at J, with 7 bases between. This CDR3 comprises 13 residues. The germline gives CDR1 SGHDT, CDR2 YYEEEE.